Sequencing of this TCR beta chain was carried out in a study of blood T cell repertoires in COVID-19. Across the whole study: Samples representing acute and convalescent COVID-19 were sourced from the United States, Italy and Spain. The cDNA or gDNA used as material had been derived from T cells, B-cell-depleted T cells, or PBMCs.

Under the authors' procedure: Scientists estimated how many nucleated cells there were by amplifying reference gene primers. TCRdb's table, derived via immunoSEQ multiplex PCR, lists solely in-frame clones and lacks some. That table furnishes V, J and clone size, whereas the DNA furnished D and trimming. The sample holds around 140,000 clones; roughly 82% are singletons and the top ten take over 12%. This clone was observed a few times. Germline V gene data show CDR1 as SGDLS and CDR2 as YYNGEE. Trimming removed 3 bases from V and 8 bases from J; junction bases left unmatched: 9. The CDR3 totals 14 residues.

The J gene is TRBJ1-2, the V gene TRBV9, with TRBD1 matching 8 bases. Sequenced sample: peripheral blood. The TCR comes from a human donor with acute or convalescent COVID-19. The donor label of this sample is uncertain. The CDR3 DNA follows: TGTGCCAGCAGCGGGACAGGGAGGACGGGAGGCTACACCTTC. Protein sequence: CASSGTGRTGGYTF. Together with reference TRBV9 and TRBJ1-2, the CDR3 gives the full variable domain: DSGVTQTPKHLITATGQRVTLRCSPRSGDLSVYWYQQSLDQGLQFLIQYYNGEERAKGNILERFSAQQFPDLHSELNLSSLELGDSALYFCASSGTGRTGGYTFGSGTRLTVV.